The source of this T cell receptor (beta chain) is a study of T cell responses to AZD1222 COVID-19 vaccine. Profiling relied on immunoSEQ multiplex PCR, and the TCRdb table lists in-frame clones only, not all of them. This table holds roughly 140,000 clones, 70% to 90% found once. Study-wide findings and caveats: Repertoires were obtained solely post-peak T cell response. Compared with day 0, the breadth and depth of the Spike-specific TCR repertoire rose significantly after two doses of AZD1222.

A word on this clone: Its matching antigen is unknown.

V dropped 0 bases and J dropped 4 bases, with 14 bases sitting between them. This CDR3 is 16 amino acids long. The germline V gene encodes CDR1 SGHRS and CDR2 YFSETQ. The TCR originated in an adult in good health. The chain employs TRBV5-1 and TRBJ2-1; D possibly corresponds to TRBD2 (5 bases). The sequences come from peripheral blood, collected on day 0 of MenACWY control vaccination. In DNA, the CDR3 is TGCGCCAGCAGCTTGGCCCGGAACAGAGGGTACAATGAGCAGTTCTTC. Residues: CASSLARNRGYNEQFF.